The 16 T cell receptor beta chains below were found in one sample sequenced in a study of PD-1 blockade in classical Hodgkin lymphoma. In every patient, relapse followed autologous stem cell transplantation, while exposure to brentuximab vedotin differed. Assay: immunoSEQ multiplex PCR; the TCRdb copy retains only in-frame clones and omits some. The sample lists 70,000 or so clones, 71% occurring once. Sequenced material: peripheral blood mononuclear cells (PBMCs), taken before the second cycle of nivolumab. All receptors derive from a human donor with classical Hodgkin lymphoma.

This clone is labeled medium-sized. The chain couples TRBV19 to TRBJ1-1; the D is unclear. The length of the CDR3 is 12 residues. V was clipped by 1 base and J by 5 bases, with 5 bases between them. Germline V lookup: CDR1 LNHDA, CDR2 SQIVND (reference sequence). CDR3 nucleotides: TGTGCCAGTAGTATAGGAATGACTGAAGCTTTCTTT. Its protein product is CASSIGMTEAFF.

This clone was recorded a few times. The V gene is TRBV5-1, the J gene TRBJ2-7; D unresolved. Germline V lookup: CDR1 SGHRS, CDR2 YFSETQ. V was clipped by 4 bases and J by 4 bases, with 21 bases between them. This CDR3 is 16 amino acids long. Written as DNA, the CDR3 is TGCGCCAGCAGCCCTCTTACCGGGTCCGCCGGGTACGAGCAGTACTTC. It is translated as CASSPLTGSAGYEQYF.

The chain couples TRBV5-5 to TRBJ2-5; no definite D call. The CDR3 is 14 residues long. Trimming pared 0 bases from V and 2 bases from J, leaving 8 bases between. CDR1 SGHKS and CDR2 YYEKEE come from the germline V gene (reference sequence). The CDR3 coding sequence is TGTGCCAGCAGCTTGGAACTCAGTCAAGAGACCCAGTACTTC. It encodes CASSLELSQETQYF.

V and J are TRBV5-6 and TRBJ1-1; the D is unclear. CDR1 and CDR2 from the germline V gene are SGHDT and YYEEEE. The CDR3 runs to 16 residues. With 4 bases removed from V and 4 bases from J, the gap between germline ends came to 20 bases. CDR3 sequence (DNA): TGTGCCAGCAGCCGGGGTTTGAACAACCTCGGCACTGAAGCTTTCTTT. The encoded protein is CASSRGLNNLGTEAFF.

The gene calls are TRBV5-1 and TRBJ1-6; a possible D gene is TRBD1 (5 bases). V dropped 3 bases and J dropped 8 bases, with 15 bases sitting between them. Germline loops: CDR1 SGHRS, CDR2 YFSETQ. This CDR3 region has 15 residues. This CDR3 is CASSSLGLGDSPLHF. CDR3 in DNA: TGCGCCAGCAGCTCCTTGGGACTGGGGGATTCACCCCTCCACTTT.

This sequence joins TRBV6-5 and TRBJ2-7, with 8 bases identical to TRBD1. The CDR3 is 14 residues long. Germline V gene data show CDR1 as MNHEY and CDR2 as SVGAGI. Unmatched junction bases numbered 8, after V lost 7 bases and J lost 3 bases. CDR3 DNA: TGTGCCAGCACTCCGGGACAGGTTATCTACGAGCAGTACTTC. Encoded protein: CASTPGQVIYEQYF.

This clone was detected only a few times. V usage is TRBV7-9 and J usage is TRBJ1-1; D gene unclear. Deletions cut 1 base from V and 0 bases from J, with 9 bases between. Germline values: CDR1 SEHNR, CDR2 FQNEAQ (reference sequence). CDR3 length: 15 amino acids. In DNA, the CDR3 is TGTGCCAGCAGCTTAGTCTCTGGGGTGAACACTGAAGCTTTCTTT. Its translation: CASSLVSGVNTEAFF.

This clone was counted a single time. This chain connects TRBV19 to TRBJ1-6, with D hard to call. The CDR3 is 15 residues long. Germline V lookup: CDR1 LNHDA, CDR2 SQIVND (reference sequence). The V end lost 5 bases, the J end lost 6 bases, and 14 bases lay between the germline ends. CDR3 coding DNA: TGTGCCAGTAGTGTTCAAGGACGGATTAATTCACCCCTCCACTTT. Translating gives CASSVQGRINSPLHF. Complete variable domain (other parts from reference TRBV19 and TRBJ1-6): DGGITQSPKYLFRKEGQNVTLSCEQNLNHDAMYWYRQDPGQGLRLIYYSQIVNDFQKGDIAEGYSVSREKKESFPLTVTSAQKNPTAFYLCASSVQGRINSPLHFGNGTRLTVT.

This clone occurred once. The V and J genes are TRBV27 and TRBJ2-3; 11 bases align to TRBD2. The CDR3 covers 16 residues. Germline assignment: CDR1 MNHEY and CDR2 SMNVEV (reference sequence). Losses at the gene ends were 6 bases for V and 4 bases for J; bases not matched to a gene: 9. CDR3 region: CASSINLAGGADTQYF. The CDR3 DNA is TGTGCCAGCAGCATAAATCTAGCGGGAGGAGCAGATACGCAGTATTTT.

This clone was observed once. The chain combines TRBV9 with TRBJ2-4; perhaps TRBD2 as D (5 bases). Trimming cost V 3 bases and J 3 bases, with 7 bases left between them. This CDR3 spans 13 amino acids. CDR1 and CDR2 (germline): SGDLS, YYNGEE. The CDR3 nucleotides are TGTGCCAGCAGCGAAGCGGACAAAAACATTCAGTACTTC. Its translation: CASSEADKNIQYF.

This clone has just a few counts. The V gene is TRBV7-3, the J gene TRBJ2-1, with 11 bases matching TRBD2. Trimming took 5 bases from V and 4 from J; bases not matched to a gene: 4. Germline lookup yields CDR1 SGHTA and CDR2 FQGTGA. This CDR3 has 15 residues. The chain's CDR3 is CASSILAGAYNEQFF. The DNA of the CDR3 is TGTGCCAGCAGCATACTAGCGGGGGCTTACAATGAGCAGTTCTTC.

The chain carries TRBV7-6 and TRBJ1-1; 11 positions agree with TRBD1. CDR3 length: 15 residues. Germline V gene lookup returns CDR1 SGHVS and CDR2 FNYEAQ. V shed 1 base, J shed 4 bases, and the junction held 2 bases outside the gene matches. CDR3 sequence (DNA): TGTGCCAGCAGCTTAGACGGGACAGGGGGCACTGAAGCTTTCTTT. Residues: CASSLDGTGGTEAFF. Full variable domain (outside the CDR3, taken from reference TRBV7-6 and TRBJ1-1): GAGVSQSPRYKVTKRGQDVALRCDPISGHVSLYWYRQALGQGPEFLTYFNYEAQQDKSGLPNDRFSAERPEGSISTLTIQRTEQRDSAMYRCASSLDGTGGTEAFFGQGTRLTVV.

The V and J genes are TRBV6-5 and TRBJ2-1; TRBD2 aligns across 11 bases. The V gene end was trimmed by 4 bases and the J gene end by 9 bases; junction bases not matched to a gene: 8. Per germline, CDR1 MNHEY and CDR2 SVGAGI. The CDR3 runs to 15 residues. In nucleotides, the CDR3 is TGTGCCAGCAGTTTGGTAGCGGGAGGGTACGGTGAGCAGTTCTTC. Translation: CASSLVAGGYGEQFF.

This chain connects TRBV7-3 to TRBJ2-1; unclear D gene. The CDR3 sequence is 15 residues long. Germline V gene sequence: CDR1 SGHTA, CDR2 FQGTGA. V gave up 4 bases and J gave up 0 bases, with 10 bases separating them. Here the CDR3 DNA reads TGTGCCAGCAGCTCCGGCCAGTTCTCCTACAATGAGCAGTTCTTC. It translates to CASSSGQFSYNEQFF.

This chain connects TRBV5-1 to TRBJ2-7; 9 bases agree with TRBD1. This CDR3 spans 14 amino acids. J was trimmed by 4 bases and V by 4 bases; bases with no gene match: 6. Germline loops: CDR1 SGHRS, CDR2 YFSETQ. The CDR3 DNA is TGCGCCAGCAGCACTGGGACAGGGAGGTACGAGCAGTACTTC. The encoded protein is CASSTGTGRYEQYF.

This clone has ten or more counts. The chain employs TRBV6-1 and TRBJ1-1, with D perhaps matching TRBD1 (5 bases). The ends were cut back, 3 bases at V and 6 bases at J, with 17 bases in the middle. The CDR3 runs 15 residues. Germline CDR1 is MNHNS and CDR2 is SASEGT. The CDR3 sequence: CASSDADRGYPEAFF. In nucleotides, the CDR3 is TGTGCCAGCAGTGACGCTGACAGAGGGTACCCTGAAGCTTTCTTT.